These 17 T cell receptor beta chains were all obtained from the same sample, sequenced in a study of cytomegalovirus exposure and HLA in healthy donors. The PCR was carried out with 60 Vbeta primers and 13 Jbeta primers. TCRdb keeps only in-frame clones here, not all; method: immunoSEQ multiplex PCR. Among 100,000 to 130,000 clones listed, more than 65% were seen once. Material for sequencing was PBMCs. All receptors come from a man aged 25-45 years in good health and CMV-seronegative.

The chain combines TRBV7-6 with TRBJ2-1; the D is unclear. The CDR3 runs to 13 residues. Germline assignment: CDR1 SGHVS and CDR2 FNYEAQ. V lost 5 bases and J lost 7, with 12 bases in between. In nucleotides, the CDR3 is TGTGCCAGCAGCCCGTACCCCCGGAATGAGCAGTTCTTC. This translates into CASSPYPRNEQFF.

CDR3 coding DNA: TGTGCCAGCAGTGAGGGACAGGAGGATAATTACGAGCAGTACTTC. Protein: CASSEGQEDNYEQYF. This chain joins TRBV6-1 and TRBJ2-7; 8 bases are shared with TRBD1. CDR1 and CDR2 (germline): MNHNS, SASEGT. CDR3 length equals 15 residues. Trimming took 3 bases from V and 4 from J; bases not matched to a gene: 8.

The chain recombines TRBV7-2 with TRBJ1-3; the D gene is possibly TRBD1 (6 bases). CDR3 length: 16 residues. V was shortened by 1 base and J by 4 bases, with 14 bases between the two germline ends. The V gene's germline CDR1 is SGHTA and CDR2 FQGNSA. The CDR3 DNA sequence: TGTGCCAGCAGCTTAGAGATGGGGGCGCGCGGAAACACCATATATTTT. This codes for CASSLEMGARGNTIYF.

The chain links TRBV11-2 to TRBJ2-1; D is uncertain. The germline CDR1 and CDR2 sequences are SGHAT and FQNNGV. Trimming pared 7 bases from V and 0 bases from J, leaving 10 bases between. This CDR3 region has 14 residues. This CDR3 reads CASTPLSSYNEQFF. The CDR3 nucleotides are TGTGCCAGCACACCCTTGAGCTCCTACAATGAGCAGTTCTTC.

This clone was observed once. The chain couples TRBV28 to TRBJ1-5; maybe TRBD1 (6 bases). CDR3 size: 15 residues. CDR1 is MDHEN and CDR2 is SYDVKM in the germline V gene. V shed 6 bases and J shed 3 bases, with 15 bases lying between them. The chain's CDR3 is CASSPSGQFNQPQHF. The CDR3 DNA reads TGTGCCAGCAGCCCATCCGGACAGTTCAATCAGCCCCAGCATTTT. Supplemented by reference TRBV28 and TRBJ1-5, the full variable domain reads DVKVTQSSRYLVKRTGEKVFLECVQDMDHENMFWYRQDPGLGLRLIYFSYDVKMKEKGDIPEGYSVSREKKERFSLILESASTNQTSMYLCASSPSGQFNQPQHFGDGTRLSIL.

This rearrangement joins TRBV19 to TRBJ1-5; D is unresolved. This CDR3 contains 14 residues. Trimming removed 1 base at V and 5 bases at J, with 9 bases between. Per germline, CDR1 LNHDA and CDR2 SQIVND (reference sequence). The CDR3 is CASSIAQRDQPQHF. CDR3 DNA: TGTGCCAGTAGTATAGCCCAAAGAGATCAGCCCCAGCATTTT.

This chain's CDR3 is CASSPQGLRTEAFF. The CDR3 DNA is TGTGCCAGCTCACCACAGGGGTTACGGACTGAAGCTTTCTTT. The chain couples TRBV18 to TRBJ1-1, with D perhaps matching TRBD1 (5 bases). The CDR3 length is 14 residues. Trimming removed 1 base at V and 5 bases at J, with 11 bases between. Germline-derived CDR1 and CDR2 are KGHSH and LQKENI.

The genes are TRBV7-3 and TRBJ1-3, with D tentatively TRBD1 (6 bases). Germline CDR1 SGHTA, CDR2 FQGTGA. The length of the CDR3 is 14 residues. V was trimmed by 5 bases and J by 1 base, leaving 9 bases between them. This CDR3 reads CASSPDRSGNTIYF. The DNA of the CDR3 is TGTGCCAGCAGCCCCGACAGGTCTGGAAACACCATATATTTT.

The chain recombines TRBV4-2 with TRBJ2-1; D ambiguous. Germline V lookup: CDR1 LGHNA, CDR2 YNFKEQ. The length of the CDR3 is 15 residues. Trimming stripped 4 bases from V and 4 bases from J, with 14 bases between. The CDR3 DNA is TGTGCCAGCAGCCCCGAAACGGAGAAGTACAATGAGCAGTTCTTC. This gives the protein CASSPETEKYNEQFF.

The rearrangement joins TRBV14 to TRBJ1-2; 9 bases agree with TRBD1. The CDR3 spans 16 residues. Looked up from germline, CDR1 is SGHDN and CDR2 is FVKESK. Trimming took 4 bases from V and 0 from J; bases not matched to a gene: 6. CDR3 nucleotide sequence: TGTGCCAGCAGCCCGGACAGGGGCCTAGCTAACTATGGCTACACCTTC. This translates into CASSPDRGLANYGYTF.

This clone was seen a handful of times. V usage is TRBV2 and J usage is TRBJ2-2; a weak D match, TRBD2 (6 bases). The V gene's germline CDR1 is SNHLY and CDR2 FYNNEI. Trimming pared 4 bases from V and 4 bases from J, leaving 7 bases between. This CDR3 region has 13 residues. The CDR3 is CASSAEGTGELFF. CDR3 DNA sequence: TGTGCCAGCAGTGCGGAGGGCACCGGGGAGCTGTTTTTT.

This clone occurred a few times. The V and J genes are TRBV10-3 and TRBJ1-3; the match to TRBD1 covers 7 bases. The CDR3 extends over 15 amino acids. The germline V gene encodes CDR1 ENHRY and CDR2 SYGVKD. V lost 3 bases and J lost 2; bases outside the gene matches: 4. CDR3 amino acids: CAISEGGTTGNTIYF. The CDR3 DNA reads TGTGCCATCAGTGAAGGGGGCACAACTGGAAACACCATATATTTT.

This chain joins TRBV15 and TRBJ2-1; weak D call: TRBD2 (7 bases). The CDR3 consists of 16 residues. Germline V lookup: CDR1 LNHNV, CDR2 YYDKDF (reference sequence). The V and J ends lost 1 base and 4 bases respectively, with 14 bases between them. As DNA, the CDR3 is TGTGCCACCAGCAGAGTGGGGGCTAGCGGTTACAATGAGCAGTTCTTC. Protein sequence: CATSRVGASGYNEQFF.

CDR3 in DNA: TGTGCCAGCAGCTTGTGGACAGATAATCAGCCCCAGCATTTT. Protein product: CASSLWTDNQPQHF. The rearrangement uses TRBV5-8 and TRBJ1-5; TRBD1 is a possible D gene (6 bases). Between the trimmed V and J ends, which lost 1 base and 4 bases, there was a span of 9 bases. This CDR3 region has 14 residues. Germline CDR1 is SGHTS and CDR2 is YDEGEE.

The chain recombines TRBV7-9 with TRBJ2-7; D gene ambiguous. The length of the CDR3 is 14 residues. Germline V gene data show CDR1 as SEHNR and CDR2 as FQNEAQ (reference sequence). The ends were cut back, 2 bases at V and 0 bases at J, with 8 bases in the middle. The CDR3 nucleotides are TGTGCCAGCAGCTTAAGTAGTTCCTCCTACGAGCAGTACTTC. As protein: CASSLSSSSYEQYF.

The chain couples TRBV30 to TRBJ2-5; 10 bases match TRBD2. With V trimmed by 3 bases and J by 3 bases, 4 bases remained unmatched. Looked up from germline, CDR1 is GTSNPN and CDR2 is SVGIG (reference sequence). The CDR3 is made up of 14 amino acids. The DNA for the CDR3 is TGTGCCTGGAGCGCTAGCGGGGGCGAAGAGACCCAGTACTTC. Its protein is CAWSASGGEETQYF.

J is TRBJ2-1 and V is TRBV7-3; tentative D call: TRBD1 (6 bases). CDR3 size: 14 residues. Germline V gene data show CDR1 as SGHTA and CDR2 as FQGTGA. Trimming took off 4 bases at V and 5 bases at J, with 12 bases between the two ends. CDR3 nucleotide sequence: TGTGCCAGCAGCTCCCCGGGACACAACAATGAGCAGTTCTTC. Residues: CASSSPGHNNEQFF.